Listed below are T cell receptor beta chains from one sample, sequenced in a study of shared clonotypes between healthy human individuals. Clones were read by immunoSEQ multiplex PCR, and TCRdb kept only the in-frame ones, dropping some. The data show around 1,900,000 clones, with just over 90% seen just once and under 2% held by the top ten. The specimen sequenced was naive CD8+ T cells from PBMCs. The source of these receptors is a man younger than 30 in good health. Some clones in this sample may be carry-over from other donors' samples. Each CDR3 is given with its conserved first and last residue. D genes are given only for firm matches. Clone sizes are given selectively: once, few, many, or a class where the clone is expanded.

TRBV27	TRBJ2-7	-	-	TGTGCCAGCAGTTTCTCCGCGAACTACGAGCAGTACTTC	CASSFSANYEQYF
TRBV27	TRBJ2-1	-	TRBD2	TGTGCCAGCAGTCCATCAGCGGGAGAGACCTACAATGAGCAGTTCTTC	CASSPSAGETYNEQFF
TRBV7-9	TRBJ2-7	-	-	TGTGCCAGCAGCCCATCCTTCGGAGGGCCCCACGAGCAGTACTTC	CASSPSFGGPHEQYF
TRBV6-1	TRBJ1-5	-	-	TGTGCCAGCAGTGAAGGACACAGCGGAAATCAGCCCCAGCATTTT	CASSEGHSGNQPQHF
TRBV27	TRBJ2-1	-	TRBD2	TGTGCCAGCGGGTCGGGACTAGCGGGAGTAGGAATGAATGAGCAGTTCTTC	CASGSGLAGVGMNEQFF
TRBV9	TRBJ2-7	-	TRBD1	TGTGCCAGCAGCGAGGACAGGGCTTGGGGCGAGCAGTACTTC	CASSEDRAWGEQYF
TRBV27	TRBJ1-1	few	-	TGTGCCAGCGGCAGGGCGTGGACTGAAGCTTTCTTT	CASGRAWTEAFF
TRBV28	TRBJ2-3	-	TRBD2	TGTGCCAGCAGGATTAGAGCGGGAGGGAGCACAGATACGCAGTATTTT	CASRIRAGGSTDTQYF
TRBV27	TRBJ1-1	-	-	TGTGCCAGCAGTTTATTCGGGATACCGAACACTGAAGCTTTCTTT	CASSLFGIPNTEAFF
TRBV13	TRBJ1-4	once	TRBD1	TGTGCCAGCAGCTCACAGGGGGCTAATGAAAAACTGTTTTTT	CASSSQGANEKLFF
TRBV7-3	TRBJ2-1	-	-	TGTGCCAGCAGCTTAAGGCGCAATGAGCAGTTCTTC	CASSLRRNEQFF
TRBV5-5	TRBJ1-2	-	-	TGTGCCAGCAGCCTAGCCGGGAGTAACTATGGCTACACCTTC	CASSLAGSNYGYTF
TRBV29-1	TRBJ2-1	once	-	TGCAGCGTTGAAGGATCGCAGCTTGAGCAGTTCTTC	CSVEGSQLEQFF
TRBV13	TRBJ2-1	-	TRBD2	TGTGCCAGCAGCTTACTAGCGGGAGGGTCCAATGAGCAGTTCTTC	CASSLLAGGSNEQFF
TRBV11-2	TRBJ2-5	-	TRBD2	TGTGCCAGCAGCTTCTTTCTCGCGGGAGGGAGCCAGACCCAGTACTTC	CASSFFLAGGSQTQYF
TRBV6-5	TRBJ2-7	-	-	TGTGCCAGCACCCCGGGGCCGGGGTACGAGCAGTACTTC	CASTPGPGYEQYF
TRBV19	TRBJ1-1	-	-	TGTGCCAGTAGTATTACGGTTTCTACGGCAGAAGCTTTCTTT	CASSITVSTAEAFF
TRBV5-1	TRBJ2-1	-	TRBD2	TGCGCCAGCAGCCTTACGCGACCGGGACTAGCAATCTACAATGAGCAGTTCTTC	CASSLTRPGLAIYNEQFF
TRBV5-6	TRBJ2-1	-	TRBD1	TGTGCCAGCAGCTTGTTGCAGGGGGCCTACAATGAGCAGTTCTTC	CASSLLQGAYNEQFF
TRBV7-9	TRBJ2-5	once	-	TGTGCCAGCAGCAACCCCGGCCCGGGGGAGACCCAGTACTTC	CASSNPGPGETQYF
TRBV7-2	TRBJ2-5	-	TRBD2	TGTGCCAGCAGCTCTCCCCATATAGCGGGAGGAGTCGAGACCCAGTACTTC	CASSSPHIAGGVETQYF
TRBV6-1	TRBJ1-2	-	TRBD1	TGTGCCAGCAGTGGCCTCCGGACAGGGGGTTACTATGGCTACACCTTC	CASSGLRTGGYYGYTF
TRBV7-9	TRBJ2-3	-	-	TGTGCCAGCAGCACGAGCAATCAGCCCCAGTATTTT	CASSTSNQPQYF
TRBV7-9	TRBJ2-5	-	-	TGTGCCAGCAGCCCGGCCCTGGGGGGAGAGACCCAGTACTTC	CASSPALGGETQYF
TRBV7-8	TRBJ2-3	-	-	TGTGCCAGCAGCACCATGACGTTGGGCTATTCTTCAGATACGCAGTATTTT	CASSTMTLGYSSDTQYF
TRBV28	TRBJ2-2	-	-	TGTGCCAGCTGGAATGGCTTCGGTGGGAACACCGGGGAGCTGTTTTTT	CASWNGFGGNTGELFF
TRBV6-6	TRBJ2-7	-	TRBD1	TGTGCCACACGACAGGGGGCCCCCGAGCAGTACTTC	CATRQGAPEQYF
TRBV5-8	TRBJ1-1	-	-	TGTGCCAGCAGCTTTGGGGGTGGGACTGAAGCTTTCTTT	CASSFGGGTEAFF
TRBV30	TRBJ1-4	-	-	TGTGCCTGGAGATTTGGGCCCAGGGGTGAAAAACTGTTTTTT	CAWRFGPRGEKLFF
TRBV6-6	TRBJ2-3	-	-	TGTGCCAGCAGTTACCTTATAAATACCGCAGATACGCAGTATTTT	CASSYLINTADTQYF
TRBV4-1	TRBJ2-7	-	-	TGCGCCAGCAGCCAAGTGGCTTCACTCGATAGCTCCTACGAGCAGTACTTC	CASSQVASLDSSYEQYF
TRBV27	TRBJ1-4	-	-	TGTGCCAGCAGTCCCAGAGGGGCTAATGAAAAACTGTTTTTT	CASSPRGANEKLFF
TRBV28	TRBJ2-3	-	-	TGTGCCAGCGAGGGGGGGGACACAGATACGCAGTATTTT	CASEGGDTDTQYF
TRBV27	TRBJ2-3	-	-	TGTGCCAGCACCCCGGGGGCATCTAGCACAGATACGCAGTATTTT	CASTPGASSTDTQYF
TRBV6-5	TRBJ1-1	-	TRBD1	TGTGCCAGCTCCGCAGGGGGGATCACTGAAGCTTTCTTT	CASSAGGITEAFF
TRBV2	TRBJ1-5	-	-	TGTGCCAGCAGTGTTTTGGGGGTAGGTAATCAGCCCCAGCATTTT	CASSVLGVGNQPQHF
TRBV9	TRBJ2-2	-	-	TGTGCCAGCAGCGTAGTCTTTCCCACCGGGGAGCTGTTTTTT	CASSVVFPTGELFF
TRBV29-1	TRBJ1-2	-	-	TGCAGCGTCGTGTCGGGGGAGGGCTATGGCTACACCTTC	CSVVSGEGYGYTF
TRBV19	TRBJ2-3	-	-	TGTGCCAGTAGTATAGTTGAGACTGCAGATACGCAGTATTTT	CASSIVETADTQYF
TRBV19	TRBJ1-2	-	-	TGTGCCAGTACCCCGAAGGGGTTCATCTATGGCTACACCTTC	CASTPKGFIYGYTF
TRBV19	TRBJ1-1	-	-	TGTGCCAGTAGAAGCAGGAGCTCAGCGAACACTGAAGCTTTCTTT	CASRSRSSANTEAFF
TRBV18	TRBJ2-1	once	TRBD1	TGTGCCAGCTCAGCCGGGACAGGGGTCTACAATGAGCAGTTCTTC	CASSAGTGVYNEQFF
TRBV4-1	TRBJ2-7	-	-	TGCGCCAGCAGCCAAGCAGCCGGAGCCTACGAGCAGTACTTC	CASSQAAGAYEQYF
TRBV5-1	TRBJ2-5	-	TRBD1	TGCGCCAGCAGCTTGGAGCCATACAGGGGGCTAGGGGAGACCCAGTACTTC	CASSLEPYRGLGETQYF
TRBV29-1	TRBJ2-1	-	-	TGCAGCGTGATAGGACCCAGAGAATCCTACAATGAGCAGTTCTTC	CSVIGPRESYNEQFF
TRBV28	TRBJ1-1	-	-	TGTGCCAGCAGTCCCCGGGACATACTAAGGAACACTGAAGCTTTCTTT	CASSPRDILRNTEAFF
TRBV19	TRBJ2-4	-	-	TGTGCCAGTAGTATAAATGCCCTCCAAAACATTCAGTACTTC	CASSINALQNIQYF
TRBV2	TRBJ1-2	-	TRBD1	TGTGCCAGAGGAAAGGGACAGGCTAACTATGGCTACACCTTC	CARGKGQANYGYTF